This T cell receptor (beta chain) is from a study of post-analysis software for immune sequencing data. Study outcomes and limitations: Those samples that were prepared in the same batch co-clustered strongly by F measure. Controls had significantly higher normalized Chao1 diversity than multiple sclerosis patients. The five TRBV segments detected at higher frequency in patients than in controls included TRBV5-6, TRBV5-1 and TRBV20-1.

Sequencing libraries made from TCR beta cDNA carried unique molecular identifiers. Input of roughly 1 to 11 million T cells yielded approximately 500,000 cDNA molecules. TCRdb reprocessed the PCR reads with MiXCR, giving one entry per CDR3 protein. The sample comprises 650,000 to 900,000 distinct CDR3 sequences, just over 45% of which are singletons, and 4.9% rests with the top ten. Germline CDR1 reads SGHRS; CDR2 reads YFSETQ. This CDR3 region has 15 residues. Remarks on this clonotype: Its matching antigen is unknown.

The chain recombines TRBV5-1 with TRBJ2-4; D is possibly TRBD1 (6 bases). TRBJ2-7 explains the end of the DNA better; the J call may be wrong. The specimen was blood. The origin of this receptor is a girl between 5 and 17 years old with multiple sclerosis. This chain's CDR3 is CASSLAGQPSYEQYF. The DNA for the CDR3 is TGCGCCAGCAGCTTGGCGGGACAACCTTCCTACGAGCAGTACTTC.